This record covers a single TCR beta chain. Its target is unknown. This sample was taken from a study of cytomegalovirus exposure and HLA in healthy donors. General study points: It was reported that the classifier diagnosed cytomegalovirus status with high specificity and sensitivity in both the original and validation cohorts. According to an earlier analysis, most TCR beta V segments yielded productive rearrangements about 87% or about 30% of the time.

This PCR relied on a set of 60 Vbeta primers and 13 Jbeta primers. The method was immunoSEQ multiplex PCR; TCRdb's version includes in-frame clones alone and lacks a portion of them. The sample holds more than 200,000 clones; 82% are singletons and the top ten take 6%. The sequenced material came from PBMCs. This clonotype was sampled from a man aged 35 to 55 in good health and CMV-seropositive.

In DNA, the CDR3 is TGCAGCGTTGAAGACCCGGACACCCGCCTCCTTCAGTTCTTC. The encoded protein is CSVEDPDTRLLQFF. This chain uses TRBV29-1 with TRBJ2-1, with TRBD1 as a possible D gene (5 bases). The CDR3 runs 14 residues. Looked up from germline, CDR1 is SQVTM and CDR2 is ANQGSEA. The germline V and J ends were trimmed by 0 bases and 13 bases, with 19 bases remaining between them.